Listed below are T cell receptor beta chains from one sample, sequenced in a study of blood T cell repertoires in COVID-19. Measured with immunoSEQ multiplex PCR; TCRdb has only the in-frame clones, and not every one. Of 400,000 to 550,000 clones in the sample, roughly 87% were seen once. The specimen sequenced was PBMCs or T cells enriched from blood (not recorded which). All receptors come from a woman in her late teens or twenties with acute COVID-19. CDR3s include the opening cysteine and the closing phenylalanine or tryptophan. D genes are given only for firm matches. For some rows the clone size is stated as once, few or many, or as a class when expanded; others skip it.

J gene: TRBJ1-3
clone size: NA
V gene: TRBV30
D gene: NA
CDR3 protein: CAWMQGNGAGNTIYF
CDR3 DNA: TGTGCCTGGATGCAGGGGAATGGAGCCGGAAACACCATATATTTT

J gene: TRBJ2-5
clone size: NA
V gene: TRBV28
D gene: NA
CDR3 protein: CASSFGKWVTQYF
CDR3 DNA: TGTGCCAGCAGTTTCGGGAAGTGGGTGACCCAGTACTTC

J gene: TRBJ1-2
clone size: NA
V gene: TRBV3-1/TRBV3-2
D gene: NA
CDR3 protein: CASSQEMTGKGYTF
CDR3 DNA: TGTGCCAGCAGCCAAGAGATGACAGGAAAAGGCTACACCTTC

J gene: TRBJ1-2
clone size: NA
V gene: TRBV11-2
D gene: TRBD1
CDR3 protein: CASSSLAGTAYGYTF
CDR3 DNA: TGTGCCAGCAGCTCGCTAGCGGGGACAGCCTATGGCTACACCTTC

J gene: TRBJ2-1
clone size: NA
V gene: TRBV28
D gene: TRBD2
CDR3 protein: CASSLYGGSRWGNEQFF
CDR3 DNA: TGTGCCAGCAGTTTATATGGCGGGAGCCGGTGGGGCAATGAGCAGTTCTTC

J gene: TRBJ1-4
clone size: NA
V gene: TRBV10-3
D gene: NA
CDR3 protein: CAISELSGVNEKLFF
CDR3 DNA: TGTGCCATCAGTGAGTTGTCAGGGGTTAATGAAAAACTGTTTTTT

J gene: TRBJ2-1
clone size: NA
V gene: TRBV29-1
D gene: NA
CDR3 protein: CSVLFGSLASRGSYNEQFF
CDR3 DNA: TGCAGCGTTCTCTTTGGGTCTCTAGCGAGTAGAGGGTCCTACAATGAGCAGTTCTTC

J gene: TRBJ2-7
clone size: once
V gene: TRBV5-6
D gene: NA
CDR3 protein: CASSLGWQGYEQYF
CDR3 DNA: TGTGCCAGCAGCTTGGGTTGGCAGGGCTACGAGCAGTACTTC

J gene: TRBJ2-7
clone size: NA
V gene: TRBV12-3/TRBV12-4
D gene: TRBD1
CDR3 protein: CASRRTGVYEQYF
CDR3 DNA: TGTGCCAGCAGAAGGACAGGGGTCTACGAGCAGTACTTC

J gene: TRBJ2-3
clone size: NA
V gene: TRBV9
D gene: NA
CDR3 protein: CASGPLLAKRDTQYF
CDR3 DNA: TGTGCCAGCGGACCGCTCCTAGCTAAGCGAGATACGCAGTATTTT

J gene: TRBJ2-4
clone size: NA
V gene: TRBV19
D gene: NA
CDR3 protein: CASSLGQNLAKNIQYF
CDR3 DNA: TGTGCCAGTAGTTTGGGACAAAATCTAGCCAAAAACATTCAGTACTTC

J gene: TRBJ2-1
clone size: NA
V gene: TRBV7-6
D gene: TRBD1
CDR3 protein: CASSHGQGSYNEQFF
CDR3 DNA: TGTGCCAGCAGTCACGGACAGGGCTCCTACAATGAGCAGTTCTTC

J gene: TRBJ1-1
clone size: once
V gene: TRBV19
D gene: NA
CDR3 protein: CASKVRANTEAFF
CDR3 DNA: TGTGCCAGTAAGGTCAGGGCAAACACTGAAGCTTTCTTT

J gene: TRBJ2-7
clone size: NA
V gene: TRBV20-1
D gene: NA
CDR3 protein: CSASWTLLFYEQYF
CDR3 DNA: TGCAGTGCTAGTTGGACATTGCTCTTCTACGAGCAGTACTTC

J gene: TRBJ2-1
clone size: NA
V gene: TRBV1
D gene: NA
CDR3 protein: CTSSRYGGLYNEQFF
CDR3 DNA: TGCACCAGCAGCCGGTACGGGGGGCTTTACAATGAGCAGTTCTTC

J gene: TRBJ2-3
clone size: NA
V gene: TRBV27
D gene: NA
CDR3 protein: CASSLSTGDTQYF
CDR3 DNA: TGTGCCAGCAGTCTTTCGACTGGAGATACGCAGTATTTT

J gene: TRBJ2-7
clone size: NA
V gene: TRBV11-2
D gene: TRBD2
CDR3 protein: CASSAGGSYEQYF
CDR3 DNA: TGTGCCAGCAGCGCGGGGGGGTCCTACGAGCAGTACTTC

J gene: TRBJ1-6
clone size: NA
V gene: TRBV9
D gene: TRBD1
CDR3 protein: CASSVSPGGYSYNSPLHF
CDR3 DNA: TGTGCCAGCAGCGTTAGCCCAGGGGGATACTCCTATAATTCACCCCTCCACTTT

J gene: TRBJ2-6
clone size: NA
V gene: TRBV3-1/TRBV3-2
D gene: NA
CDR3 protein: CASSQDSSGANVLTF
CDR3 DNA: TGTGCCAGCAGCCAAGACAGCTCTGGGGCCAACGTCCTGACTTTC

J gene: TRBJ2-1
clone size: NA
V gene: TRBV5-6
D gene: NA
CDR3 protein: CASSLSLYNEQFF
CDR3 DNA: TGTGCCAGCAGCTTGTCACTTTACAATGAGCAGTTCTTC

J gene: TRBJ1-1
clone size: NA
V gene: TRBV21-1
D gene: NA
CDR3 protein: CASSKRWATGRNTEAFF
CDR3 DNA: TGTGCCAGCAGCAAAAGATGGGCTACAGGGCGGAACACTGAAGCTTTCTTT

J gene: TRBJ1-2
clone size: NA
V gene: TRBV12-3/TRBV12-4
D gene: TRBD1
CDR3 protein: CAVRSSQGQGYTF
CDR3 DNA: TGTGCCGTCAGGTCGTCCCAGGGACAGGGCTACACCTTC

J gene: TRBJ1-4
clone size: NA
V gene: TRBV27
D gene: TRBD1
CDR3 protein: CASSLSGQGYEKLFF
CDR3 DNA: TGTGCCAGCAGTTTATCGGGACAGGGGTATGAAAAACTGTTTTTT

J gene: TRBJ1-4
clone size: once
V gene: TRBV3-1/TRBV3-2
D gene: NA
CDR3 protein: CASSQDLGQKGGNEKLFF
CDR3 DNA: TGTGCCAGCAGCCAAGATTTAGGTCAAAAAGGGGGTAATGAAAAACTGTTTTTT

J gene: TRBJ2-2
clone size: NA
V gene: TRBV5-6
D gene: NA
CDR3 protein: CASSFGVPNTGELFF
CDR3 DNA: TGTGCCAGCAGCTTTGGAGTCCCGAACACCGGGGAGCTGTTTTTT

J gene: TRBJ2-5
clone size: once
V gene: TRBV6-5
D gene: NA
CDR3 protein: CASSYGLQETQYF
CDR3 DNA: TGTGCCAGCAGTTACGGCTTACAAGAGACCCAGTACTTC

J gene: TRBJ2-7
clone size: NA
V gene: TRBV27
D gene: TRBD1
CDR3 protein: CASSFGTGVGEQYF
CDR3 DNA: TGTGCCAGCAGTTTCGGGACAGGGGTTGGCGAGCAGTACTTC

J gene: TRBJ1-1
clone size: NA
V gene: TRBV19
D gene: NA
CDR3 protein: CASSFQGLAEAFF
CDR3 DNA: TGTGCCAGTAGTTTCCAGGGGTTGGCTGAAGCTTTCTTT

J gene: TRBJ2-7
clone size: NA
V gene: TRBV6-6
D gene: NA
CDR3 protein: CASSPTTGTYEQYF
CDR3 DNA: TGTGCCAGCAGCCCGACGACGGGAACCTACGAGCAGTACTTC

J gene: TRBJ1-2
clone size: NA
V gene: TRBV29-1
D gene: TRBD1
CDR3 protein: CSVGGTGGYYGYTF
CDR3 DNA: TGCAGCGTTGGGGGGACAGGGGGCTACTATGGCTACACCTTC

J gene: TRBJ1-6
clone size: NA
V gene: TRBV13
D gene: TRBD1
CDR3 protein: CASSGGQLPSSYNSPLHF
CDR3 DNA: TGTGCCAGCAGCGGGGGACAGCTCCCTAGCTCCTATAATTCACCCCTCCACTTT

J gene: TRBJ2-3
clone size: NA
V gene: TRBV18
D gene: TRBD2
CDR3 protein: CASSPGAGLAGGPDTQYF
CDR3 DNA: TGTGCCAGCTCACCAGGTGCCGGCCTAGCGGGAGGGCCAGATACGCAGTATTTT

J gene: TRBJ2-7
clone size: once
V gene: TRBV15
D gene: TRBD1
CDR3 protein: CATSKGAKFYEQYF
CDR3 DNA: TGTGCCACCAGCAAGGGGGCGAAATTCTACGAGCAGTACTTC

J gene: TRBJ2-7
clone size: NA
V gene: TRBV6-2/TRBV6-3
D gene: NA
CDR3 protein: CASSWGTSYEQYF
CDR3 DNA: TGTGCCAGCAGTTGGGGCACCTCCTACGAGCAGTACTTC

J gene: TRBJ2-2
clone size: NA
V gene: TRBV28
D gene: NA
CDR3 protein: CASSRGGTGELFF
CDR3 DNA: TGTGCCAGCAGTAGAGGGGGCACCGGGGAGCTGTTTTTT

J gene: TRBJ2-7
clone size: NA
V gene: TRBV5-5
D gene: NA
CDR3 protein: CASSLYRDFSYEQYF
CDR3 DNA: TGTGCCAGCAGCTTATACCGGGACTTCTCCTACGAGCAGTACTTC

J gene: TRBJ1-1
clone size: NA
V gene: TRBV4-2
D gene: NA
CDR3 protein: CASSQNLGAVTEAFF
CDR3 DNA: TGTGCCAGCAGCCAAAACCTAGGGGCGGTCACTGAAGCTTTCTTT

J gene: TRBJ2-5
clone size: NA
V gene: TRBV5-1
D gene: NA
CDR3 protein: CASSSDRFQETQYF
CDR3 DNA: TGCGCCAGCAGCTCGGACAGATTCCAAGAGACCCAGTACTTC

J gene: TRBJ1-3
clone size: once
V gene: TRBV9
D gene: NA
CDR3 protein: CASSVGSGSGNTIYF
CDR3 DNA: TGTGCCAGCAGCGTAGGGTCGGGCTCTGGAAACACCATATATTTT

J gene: TRBJ1-5
clone size: NA
V gene: TRBV9
D gene: NA
CDR3 protein: CASSVDGAAGQPQHF
CDR3 DNA: TGTGCCAGCAGCGTAGATGGGGCAGCTGGCCAGCCCCAGCATTTT

J gene: TRBJ2-7
clone size: NA
V gene: TRBV28
D gene: NA
CDR3 protein: CASSLISGRARVGYEQYF
CDR3 DNA: TGTGCCAGCAGTTTAATCTCAGGCCGGGCCAGGGTAGGCTACGAGCAGTACTTC

J gene: TRBJ1-6
clone size: NA
V gene: TRBV7-2
D gene: NA
CDR3 protein: CASSLGTGGYNSPLHF
CDR3 DNA: TGTGCCAGCAGCTTAGGTACAGGTGGCTATAATTCACCCCTCCACTTT

J gene: TRBJ1-2
clone size: NA
V gene: TRBV12-3/TRBV12-4
D gene: NA
CDR3 protein: CASSFAANYGYTF
CDR3 DNA: TGTGCCAGCAGTTTTGCAGCTAACTATGGCTACACCTTC

J gene: TRBJ1-1
clone size: NA
V gene: TRBV2
D gene: TRBD1
CDR3 protein: CASGTGQGVTEAFF
CDR3 DNA: TGTGCCAGCGGTACGGGACAGGGGGTAACTGAAGCTTTCTTT

J gene: TRBJ2-7
clone size: once
V gene: TRBV10-3
D gene: TRBD1
CDR3 protein: CAIRPRDRDSYEQYF
CDR3 DNA: TGTGCCATCAGGCCCCGGGACAGGGATAGTTACGAGCAGTACTTC

J gene: TRBJ2-1
clone size: NA
V gene: TRBV14
D gene: NA
CDR3 protein: CASSRGQGPYNEQFF
CDR3 DNA: TGTGCCAGCAGCCGAGGGCAGGGGCCCTACAATGAGCAGTTCTTC

J gene: TRBJ1-2
clone size: NA
V gene: TRBV7-2
D gene: TRBD1
CDR3 protein: CASSLFDRGAWGYTF
CDR3 DNA: TGTGCCAGCAGCTTATTTGACAGGGGCGCCTGGGGCTACACCTTC

J gene: TRBJ1-4
clone size: NA
V gene: TRBV7-6
D gene: TRBD1
CDR3 protein: CASSQDRGNEKLFF
CDR3 DNA: TGTGCCAGCAGCCAGGACAGGGGAAATGAAAAACTGTTTTTT

J gene: TRBJ1-1
clone size: once
V gene: TRBV5-4
D gene: TRBD1
CDR3 protein: CASSYRQGDTEAFF
CDR3 DNA: TGTGCCAGCAGCTACAGACAGGGAGACACTGAAGCTTTCTTT

J gene: TRBJ2-7
clone size: NA
V gene: TRBV5-4
D gene: TRBD1
CDR3 protein: CASSGRDRGSYEQYF
CDR3 DNA: TGTGCCAGCAGTGGCCGGGACAGGGGCTCCTACGAGCAGTACTTC